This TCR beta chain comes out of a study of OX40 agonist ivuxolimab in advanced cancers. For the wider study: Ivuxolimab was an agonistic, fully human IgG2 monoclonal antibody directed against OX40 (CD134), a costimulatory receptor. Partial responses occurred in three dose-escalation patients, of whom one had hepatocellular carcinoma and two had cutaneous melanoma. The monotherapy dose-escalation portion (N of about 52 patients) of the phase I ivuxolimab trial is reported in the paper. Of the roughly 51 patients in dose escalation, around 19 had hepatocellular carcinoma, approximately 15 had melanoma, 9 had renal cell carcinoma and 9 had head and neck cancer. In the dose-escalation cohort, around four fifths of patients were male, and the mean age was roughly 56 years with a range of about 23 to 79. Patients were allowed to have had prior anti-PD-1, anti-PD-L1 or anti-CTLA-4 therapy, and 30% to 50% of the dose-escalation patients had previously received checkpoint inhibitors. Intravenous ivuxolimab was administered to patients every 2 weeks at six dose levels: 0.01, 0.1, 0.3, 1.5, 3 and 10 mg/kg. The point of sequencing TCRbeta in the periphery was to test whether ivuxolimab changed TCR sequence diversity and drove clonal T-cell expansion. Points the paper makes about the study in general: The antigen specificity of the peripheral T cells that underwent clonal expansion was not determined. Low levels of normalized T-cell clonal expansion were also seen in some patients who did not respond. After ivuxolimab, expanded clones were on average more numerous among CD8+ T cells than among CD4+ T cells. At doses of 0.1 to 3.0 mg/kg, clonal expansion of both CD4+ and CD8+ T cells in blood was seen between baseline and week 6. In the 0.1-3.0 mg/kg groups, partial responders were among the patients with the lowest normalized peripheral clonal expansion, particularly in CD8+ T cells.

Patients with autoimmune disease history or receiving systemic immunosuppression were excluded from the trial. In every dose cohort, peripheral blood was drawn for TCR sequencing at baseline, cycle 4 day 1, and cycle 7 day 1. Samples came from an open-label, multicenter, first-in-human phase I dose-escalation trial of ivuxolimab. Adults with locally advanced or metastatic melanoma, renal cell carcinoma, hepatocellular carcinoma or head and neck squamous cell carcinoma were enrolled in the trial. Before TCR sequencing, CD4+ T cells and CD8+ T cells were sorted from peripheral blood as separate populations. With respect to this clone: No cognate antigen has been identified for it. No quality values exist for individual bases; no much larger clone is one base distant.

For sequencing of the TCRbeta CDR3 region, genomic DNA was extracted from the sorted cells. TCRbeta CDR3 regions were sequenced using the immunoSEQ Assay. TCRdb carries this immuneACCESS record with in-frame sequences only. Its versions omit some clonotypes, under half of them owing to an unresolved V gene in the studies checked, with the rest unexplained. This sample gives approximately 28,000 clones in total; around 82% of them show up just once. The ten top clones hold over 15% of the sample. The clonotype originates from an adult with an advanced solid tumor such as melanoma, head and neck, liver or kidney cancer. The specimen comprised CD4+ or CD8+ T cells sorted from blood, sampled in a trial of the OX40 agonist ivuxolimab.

The CDR3 region: CASSLEGPLDGEAFF. The nucleotides are TGTGCCAGCAGCTTAGAGGGGCCCCTGGACGGTGAAGCTTTCTTT. The receptor chain draws on TRBV11-2 and TRBJ1-1; the D gene is perhaps TRBD1, on 5 matching bases. The CDR3, from cysteine to phenylalanine, totals 15 residues. The sequence is cut down to CDR3 DNA, 45 bases in frame from base 1. V is cut by 0 bases and J by 7 bases, and the space between the germline ends is 15 bases. According to the germline V gene, CDR1 reads SGHAT and CDR2 reads FQNNGV. The full variable domain, with segments outside the CDR3 supplied by the reference TRBV11-2 and TRBJ1-1 proteins, appears as EAGVAQSPRYKIIEKRQSVAFWCNPISGHATLYWYQQILGQGPKLLIQFQNNGVVDDSQLPKDRFSAERLKGVDSTLKIQPAKLEDSAVYLCASSLEGPLDGEAFFGQGTRLTVV.